This entry lists 25 T cell receptor beta chains sequenced from one sample in a study of T-cell memory formation after mild COVID-19. Via MiXCR, TCRdb re-called the 5' RACE reads, giving one row per CDR3 protein. The sample has under 50,000 distinct CDR3 sequences; roughly a quarter are singletons. The sample comprised PBMCs or a T cell subset sorted from them (not recorded which). The source is a man younger than 35 who had mild COVID-19 (a few samples of this study predate the infection). Cell type and time point are not known.

This chain joins TRBV7-9 and TRBJ1-6, with D tentatively TRBD1 (6 bases). The V end was cut by 11 bases, the J end by 8 bases, with 13 bases between. CDR3 length equals 12 residues. CDR1 and CDR2 from the germline V gene are SEHNR and FQNEAQ (reference sequence). The CDR3 coding sequence is TGTGCCTCTCGAGGGGGGGATTCACCCCTCCACTTT. Translation gives CASRGGDSPLHF.

This chain links TRBV27 with TRBJ2-1; 13 bases fit TRBD2. This CDR3 spans 14 amino acids. Per the germline V gene, CDR1 is MNHEY and CDR2 is SMNVEV (reference sequence). J lost 9 bases, V lost 8 bases, and 7 bases had no gene match. The CDR3 sequence: CASGTSGGAVEQFF. Written as DNA, the CDR3 is TGTGCCAGCGGAACTAGCGGGGGGGCCGTTGAGCAGTTCTTC.

This clonotype was picked up a small number of times. The CDR3 here is CASSDGEYGYTF. The CDR3 DNA is TGTGCCAGCAGTGACGGGGAGTATGGCTACACCTTC. The chain couples TRBV6-4 to TRBJ1-2; D remains ambiguous. This CDR3 has 12 residues. Germline loops: CDR1 MRHNA, CDR2 SNTAGT. V lost 2 bases and J lost 5, with 6 bases in between.

The genes are TRBV27 and TRBJ2-2; D possibly corresponds to TRBD2 (5 bases). The CDR3 consists of 12 residues. The V gene lost 4 bases and the J gene lost 6 bases, with 6 bases spanning the gap. Per the germline V gene, CDR1 is MNHEY and CDR2 is SMNVEV (reference sequence). Written as DNA, the CDR3 is TGTGCCAGCAGTTGGGGAGCCGGGGAGCTGTTTTTT. Protein product: CASSWGAGELFF.

There are a few counts of this clonotype. V usage is TRBV19 and J usage is TRBJ1-1, with 11 positions matching TRBD1. This CDR3 region has 16 residues. V shed 2 bases and J 2 bases; nucleotides not matched to a gene: 4. The V gene's germline CDR1 is LNHDA and CDR2 SQIVND (reference sequence). CDR3 in DNA: TGTGCCAGTAGTATACTCAGGACAGGGGGCAACACTGAAGCTTTCTTT. It yields the protein CASSILRTGGNTEAFF.

The chain is built from TRBV12-3 or TRBV12-4 and TRBJ2-3, with D perhaps matching TRBD1 (5 bases). This CDR3 has 15 residues. V was shortened by 3 bases and J by 1 base, with 11 bases between the two germline ends. The CDR3 spells CASSFPQTGTDTQYF. The CDR3 coding sequence is TGTGCCAGCAGTTTTCCTCAGACAGGCACAGATACGCAGTATTTT.

The V call is TRBV29-1, the J call TRBJ2-5; D possibly corresponds to TRBD2 (6 bases). Trimming left V 4 bases short and J 1 base short, with 10 bases between. This CDR3 is built from 13 residues. The germline V gene encodes CDR1 SQVTM and CDR2 ANQGSEA. The DNA of the CDR3 is TGCAGCGTTGTTCCGGGACTCCAAGAGACCCAGTACTTC. Translation: CSVVPGLQETQYF.

The J gene is TRBJ2-6, the V gene TRBV10-3, with 11 bases identical to TRBD1. There are 16 residues in the CDR3. J lost 1 base, V lost 6 bases, and 2 bases had no gene match. Germline CDR1 and CDR2: ENHRY and SYGVKD. As DNA, the CDR3 is TGTGCCATCAGCGGGACAGGGGGATCTGGGGCCAACGTCCTGACTTTC. This translates into CAISGTGGSGANVLTF.

This clonotype has ten or more counts. J is TRBJ2-5 and V is TRBV4-2, with TRBD2 identical over 8 bases. V was clipped by 3 bases and J by 5 bases; unmatched bases: 17. CDR3 size: 18 residues. Germline-derived CDR1 and CDR2 are LGHNA and YNFKEQ. For the CDR3, the DNA is TGTGCCAGCAGCCAGCGATCTGGACTAGCCGCGCATGCTGAGACCCAGTACTTC. Protein: CASSQRSGLAAHAETQYF.

The chain combines TRBV6-5 with TRBJ2-1; D possibly corresponds to TRBD1 (6 bases). The length of the CDR3 is 13 residues. The ends were cut back, 6 bases at V and 4 bases at J, with 10 bases in the middle. Germline CDR1 MNHEY, CDR2 SVGAGI. CDR3 protein: CASSVTGYNEQFF. CDR3 in DNA: TGTGCCAGCAGCGTTACAGGGTACAATGAGCAGTTCTTC.

This CDR3 is CASSAPGAPYEQYV. CDR3 in DNA: TGTGCCAGCAGCGCTCCAGGGGCCCCATACGAGCAGTACGTC. V usage is TRBV7-9 and J usage is TRBJ2-7; possibly TRBD1 for D (6 bases). CDR3 length equals 14 residues. The V gene lost 5 bases and the J gene lost 4 bases, with 15 bases spanning the gap. The germline V gene encodes CDR1 SEHNR and CDR2 FQNEAQ (reference sequence).

The genes are TRBV12-3 or TRBV12-4 and TRBJ2-3, with 10 bases aligning to TRBD2. With V trimmed by 6 bases and J by 3 bases, 3 bases remained unmatched. The CDR3 contains 14 residues. CDR3 DNA: TGTGCCAGCAGCCTAGCGGGGGCAACAGATACGCAGTATTTT. This gives the protein CASSLAGATDTQYF.

This clonotype was recorded only once. This chain uses TRBV2 with TRBJ1-1; D unclear. Germline V gene sequence: CDR1 SNHLY, CDR2 FYNNEI. CDR3 size: 15 residues. V lost 3 bases and J 4 bases, leaving 15 bases between the germline ends. CDR3: CASSDEERRRTEAFF. CDR3 nucleotide sequence: TGTGCCAGCAGTGATGAGGAAAGGAGGCGCACTGAAGCTTTCTTT.

The chain couples TRBV6-2 or TRBV6-3 to TRBJ2-3; possible D gene TRBD2, 5 bases. There are 14 residues in the CDR3. V shed 10 bases and J shed 2 bases, with 16 bases lying between them. Per the germline V gene, CDR1 is MNHEY and CDR2 is SVGEGT. In DNA, the CDR3 is TGTGCCACTTTGGGAGAGGAGCCCACAGATACGCAGTATTTT. Translated: CATLGEEPTDTQYF.

This clonotype has only a few counts. The chain joins TRBV24-1 to TRBJ2-3; D is unclear. The CDR3 consists of 13 residues. The V end was cut by 3 bases, the J end by 1 base, with 4 bases between. The germline CDR1 and CDR2 sequences are KGHDR and SFDVKD. CDR3 DNA sequence: TGTGCCACCAGTGATCACCGCACAGATACGCAGTATTTT. This translates into CATSDHRTDTQYF.

This clonotype has only a few counts. The CDR3 sequence: CSASDGGQGYNEQFF. In DNA, the CDR3 is TGCAGTGCTAGCGACGGGGGACAGGGCTACAATGAGCAGTTCTTC. The chain carries TRBV20-1 and TRBJ2-1; 9 bases align to TRBD1. The CDR3 contains 15 residues. The junction had 6 bases not matched to a gene; V was cut back by 3 bases and J by 3 bases. Per germline, CDR1 DFQATT and CDR2 SNEGSKA (reference sequence).

The chain employs TRBV5-5 and TRBJ1-2; no definite D call. This CDR3 region has 13 residues. CDR1 and CDR2 from the germline V gene are SGHKS and YYEKEE (reference sequence). Trimming removed 6 bases at V and 8 bases at J, with 17 bases between. Written as DNA, the CDR3 is TGTGCCAGCACCTCCCTGCCCGGATCCGGCTACACCTTC. This sequence encodes CASTSLPGSGYTF.

There are many counts of this clonotype. The chain has TRBV7-8 and TRBJ2-7, with TRBD1 identical over 8 bases. The V segment lost 2 bases and the J segment 0 bases; nucleotides outside the gene matches: 12. This CDR3 spans 18 amino acids. Germline CDR1 is SGHVS and CDR2 is FQNEAQ. CDR3 DNA sequence: TGTGCCAGCAGCTTATTGGGCTGGACAGGGTGGTCCTCCTACGAGCAGTACTTC. It is translated as CASSLLGWTGWSSYEQYF.

This clonotype was seen at least ten times. CDR3 in DNA: TGCGCCAGCAGCCCCCTCCCGGGGAAAGAGACCCAGTACTTC. Translation: CASSPLPGKETQYF. The rearrangement uses TRBV4-1 and TRBJ2-5; a possible D gene is TRBD2 (5 bases). Trimming cost V 4 bases and J 3 bases, with 12 bases left between them. Germline values: CDR1 MGHRA, CDR2 YSYEKL. This CDR3 has 14 residues.

This chain joins TRBV6-5 and TRBJ1-2, with 7 nucleotides matching TRBD1. V dropped 0 bases and J dropped 8; count of bases not matched to a gene: 6. Germline assignment: CDR1 MNHEY and CDR2 SVGAGI. CDR3 length: 14 amino acids. CDR3 in DNA: TGTGCCAGCAGTTACTCGACAGGGCTGGAGGGCTACACCTTC. Translated, it gives CASSYSTGLEGYTF.

This clonotype has only a few counts. For the CDR3, the DNA is TGTGCCAGCAGCTTAATCGGGGGGTCCATAGATACGCAGTATTTT. Its protein is CASSLIGGSIDTQYF. The rearrangement joins TRBV7-9 to TRBJ2-3; 7 bases are a match to TRBD2. There are 15 residues in the CDR3. CDR1 is SEHNR and CDR2 is FQNEAQ in the germline V gene (reference sequence). The trim removed 2 bases at V and 5 bases at J, leaving 7 bases unmatched.

This clonotype was detected only a few times. DNA of the CDR3: TGCGCCAGCAGCCACCTCACCGGGGAGCTGTTTTTT. This codes for CASSHLTGELFF. The genes are TRBV4-3 and TRBJ2-2; D is unresolved. The CDR3 runs 12 residues. Germline V lookup: CDR1 LGHNA, CDR2 YSLEER. Deletions cut 3 bases from V and 4 bases from J, with 3 bases between.

V usage is TRBV30 and J usage is TRBJ2-3, with D possibly TRBD1 on 5 matching bases. V shed 0 bases and J shed 1 base, with 17 bases lying between them. This CDR3 is 17 amino acids long. CDR1 and CDR2 (germline): GTSNPN, SVGIG (reference sequence). DNA of the CDR3: TGTGCCTGGAGTGTCAGCGCATCAGGGCTGGGCACAGATACGCAGTATTTT. This encodes CAWSVSASGLGTDTQYF.

J is TRBJ2-7 and V is TRBV5-6, with D perhaps given as TRBD1 or TRBD2 (6 bases each). The V gene lost 3 bases and the J gene lost 5 bases, with 9 bases spanning the gap. Germline V CDR1 and CDR2: SGHDT, YYEEEE. CDR3 length: 12 amino acids. The CDR3 region has the DNA TGTGCCAGCAGCTGGGGGGCTCACGAGCAGTACGTC. Its translation: CASSWGAHEQYV.

CDR3 nucleotides: TGCAGTGCTAGAGAGAGGGTCCACGGCTACACCTTC. Protein sequence: CSARERVHGYTF. V and J are TRBV20-1 and TRBJ1-2; D remains ambiguous. The V gene's germline CDR1 is DFQATT and CDR2 SNEGSKA (reference sequence). Trimming removed 0 bases at V and 8 bases at J, with 10 bases between. The CDR3 is 12 amino acids.